These 14 T cell receptor beta chains were all obtained from the same sample, sequenced in a study of cytotoxic CD8 clonotypes in ibrutinib-treated CLL. Some clones are missing from TCRdb's copy, which holds only in-frame ones; the method was immunoSEQ multiplex PCR. The data hold about 140,000 clones, with around 77% observed a single time. The sample here was PBMCs, taken after 12 months of ibrutinib treatment. The source is a human donor with chronic lymphocytic leukemia.

This chain uses TRBV5-1 with TRBJ1-4; possibly TRBD1 for D (5 bases). V was cut by 1 base and J by 13 bases, with 14 bases left in between. The CDR3 spans 13 residues. Germline V gene lookup returns CDR1 SGHRS and CDR2 YFSETQ. Here the CDR3 reads CASSLYAQGGLFF. Here the CDR3 DNA reads TGCGCCAGCAGCTTGTATGCGCAGGGAGGACTGTTTTTT.

There are many counts of this clone. The V gene is TRBV28, the J gene TRBJ2-7, with TRBD2 matching over 9 bases. CDR3 length: 13 residues. The germline V gene encodes CDR1 MDHEN and CDR2 SYDVKM. The V and J ends lost 6 bases and 4 bases, in that order; junction bases with no gene match: 4. The DNA of the CDR3 is TGTGCCAGCAGGCCAGCGGGAGGTTACGAGCAGTACTTC. This gives the protein CASRPAGGYEQYF. Supplemented by reference TRBV28 and TRBJ2-7, the full variable domain reads DVKVTQSSRYLVKRTGEKVFLECVQDMDHENMFWYRQDPGLGLRLIYFSYDVKMKEKGDIPEGYSVSREKKERFSLILESASTNQTSMYLCASRPAGGYEQYFGPGTRLTVT.

This chain links TRBV7-9 with TRBJ1-1; D gene uncertain. The CDR3 length is 15 residues. V shed 3 bases and J shed 1 base, with 12 bases lying between them. Germline assignment: CDR1 SEHNR and CDR2 FQNEAQ (reference sequence). Written as DNA, the CDR3 is TGTGCCAGCAGCTTCTACAGCCACCAGAACACTGAAGCTTTCTTT. As protein: CASSFYSHQNTEAFF.

The chain recombines TRBV29-1 with TRBJ2-7; a weak D match, TRBD1 (5 bases). The V end lost 6 bases, the J end lost 3 bases, and 9 bases lay between the germline ends. This CDR3 region has 11 residues. CDR1 and CDR2 (germline): SQVTM, ANQGSEA. CDR3 sequence (DNA): TGCAGCGTCCAGGGTGACTACGAGCAGTACTTC. This codes for CSVQGDYEQYF.

This chain links TRBV6-1 with TRBJ1-4; D may be TRBD1 (6 bases). Deletions cut 6 bases from V and 8 bases from J, with 16 bases between. CDR1 and CDR2 from the germline V gene are MNHNS and SASEGT. This CDR3 is 14 amino acids long. The CDR3 region has the DNA TGTGCCAGCAGAGGCGGGGGCGCCGGGGAAAAACTGTTTTTT. This codes for CASRGGGAGEKLFF.

This clone was picked up one time. This rearrangement joins TRBV4-3 to TRBJ1-4; 8 bases are a match to TRBD1. The CDR3 runs to 16 residues. CDR1 is LGHNA and CDR2 is YSLEER in the germline V gene. V gave up 6 bases and J gave up 7 bases; unmatched junction bases: 13. The CDR3 loop reads CASSDRGRAPGEKLFF. The CDR3 DNA follows: TGCGCCAGCAGTGACAGGGGAAGGGCCCCTGGTGAAAAACTGTTTTTT.

This clone was observed a few times. The chain combines TRBV6-5 with TRBJ2-7; D unclear. CDR1 and CDR2 (germline): MNHEY, SVGAGI. The CDR3 loop spans 12 amino acids. Trimming took off 6 bases at V and 10 bases at J, with 16 bases between the two ends. CDR3 protein: CASSQDSFRQYF. The DNA of the CDR3 is TGTGCCAGCAGCCAAGACTCTTTCCGACAGTACTTC.

The rearrangement links TRBV7-9 to TRBJ2-5; the match to TRBD1 covers 9 bases. CDR3 length: 16 amino acids. Germline V gene lookup returns CDR1 SEHNR and CDR2 FQNEAQ (reference sequence). The junction had 13 bases not matched to a gene; V was cut back by 7 bases and J by 4 bases. The CDR3 coding sequence is TGTGCCAGCACCAGACCTCCGGGACAGGGAAGAGAGACCCAGTACTTC. It is translated as CASTRPPGQGRETQYF.

This clone was seen more than once but under ten times. DNA of the CDR3: TGTGCCAGCAGCTTAACTGGAAACACCATATATTTT. This sequence encodes CASSLTGNTIYF. The gene calls are TRBV7-6 and TRBJ1-3; no clear D. V was cut by 2 bases and J by 2 bases, with 1 base left in between. The CDR3 length is 12 residues. CDR1 SGHVS and CDR2 FNYEAQ come from the germline V gene.

The chain uses TRBV5-5 and TRBJ2-1, with no clear D. The germline CDR1 and CDR2 sequences are SGHKS and YYEKEE (reference sequence). Trimming removed 0 bases from V and 9 bases from J, with 10 bases in between. This CDR3 comprises 13 residues. Here the CDR3 DNA reads TGTGCCAGCAGCTTGGTATCCCCGGGTGAGCAGTTCTTC. It codes for CASSLVSPGEQFF.

This clone was observed many times. This chain joins TRBV11-1 and TRBJ2-7; a possible D gene is TRBD1 (5 bases). This CDR3 is built from 15 residues. The germline V gene has CDR1 SGHAT and CDR2 FQDESV (reference sequence). Trimming stripped 6 bases from V and 2 bases from J, with 17 bases between. This CDR3 is CASSLGWQGTYEQYF. In DNA, the CDR3 is TGTGCCAGCAGTCTAGGGTGGCAGGGCACCTACGAGCAGTACTTC.

This clone was counted only a few times. V and J are TRBV4-3 and TRBJ1-2; possibly TRBD1 for D (6 bases). Germline-derived CDR1 and CDR2 are LGHNA and YSLEER. The CDR3 loop spans 13 amino acids. Trimming shortened V by 7 bases and J by 2 bases, and 11 bases separated the two germline ends. This CDR3 is CASTRQGNYGYTF. In DNA form, the CDR3 reads TGCGCCAGCACCCGCCAGGGGAACTATGGCTACACCTTC.

V gene TRBV28 combines with J gene TRBJ1-2, with D possibly matching TRBD1 (6 bases). The CDR3 consists of 13 residues. The germline V and J ends were trimmed by 6 bases and 4 bases, with 12 bases remaining between them. Germline CDR1 and CDR2: MDHEN and SYDVKM. The CDR3 DNA follows: TGTGCCAGCAGACCGGGACACGGCTATGGCTACACCTTC. This codes for CASRPGHGYGYTF.

This clone has only one observation. The CDR3: CASSLVAGARDEQYF. CDR3 nucleotides: TGTGCCAGCAGCTTAGTAGCGGGAGCACGGGACGAGCAGTACTTC. The chain joins TRBV7-9 to TRBJ2-7; 9 bases align to TRBD2. J gave up 5 bases and V 1 base, and 6 bases lay outside the gene matches. The germline CDR1 and CDR2 sequences are SEHNR and FQNEAQ (reference sequence). The CDR3 runs to 15 residues.